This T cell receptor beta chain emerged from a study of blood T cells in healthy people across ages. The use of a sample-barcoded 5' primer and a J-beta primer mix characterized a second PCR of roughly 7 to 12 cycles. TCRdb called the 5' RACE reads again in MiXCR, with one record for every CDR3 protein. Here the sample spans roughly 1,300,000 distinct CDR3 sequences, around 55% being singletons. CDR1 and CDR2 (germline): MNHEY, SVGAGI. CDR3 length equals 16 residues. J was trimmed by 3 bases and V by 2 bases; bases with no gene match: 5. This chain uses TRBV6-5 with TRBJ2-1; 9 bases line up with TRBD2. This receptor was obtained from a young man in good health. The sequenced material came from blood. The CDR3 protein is CASSYISGGFYNEQFF. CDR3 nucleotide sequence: TGTGCCAGCAGTTACATTAGCGGGGGCTTCTACAATGAGCAGTTCTTC.